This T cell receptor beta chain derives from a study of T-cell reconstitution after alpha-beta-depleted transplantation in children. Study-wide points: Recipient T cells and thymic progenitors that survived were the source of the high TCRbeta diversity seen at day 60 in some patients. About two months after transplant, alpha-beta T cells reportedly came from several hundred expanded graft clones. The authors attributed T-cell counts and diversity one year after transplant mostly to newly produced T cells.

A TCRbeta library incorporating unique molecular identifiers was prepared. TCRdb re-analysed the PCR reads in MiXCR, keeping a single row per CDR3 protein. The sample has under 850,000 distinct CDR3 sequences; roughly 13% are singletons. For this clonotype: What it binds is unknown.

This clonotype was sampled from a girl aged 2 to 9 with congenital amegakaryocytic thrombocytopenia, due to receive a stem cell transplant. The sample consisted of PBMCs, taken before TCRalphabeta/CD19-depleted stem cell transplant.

CDR3 DNA sequence: TGCAGTGCTAGAGATGGGACTAGGGAAGAGACCCAGTACTTC. Translating it yields CSARDGTREETQYF. This chain links TRBV20-1 with TRBJ2-5, with TRBD2 matching 8 bases. V lost 0 bases to trimming and J lost 3 bases; unmatched junction nucleotides: 3. Germline lookup yields CDR1 DFQATT and CDR2 SNEGSKA (reference sequence). This CDR3 spans 14 amino acids.